One and the same sample provided the 3 T cell receptor beta chains below, sequenced in a study of blood T cell repertoires in COVID-19 (dated by TCRdb to 2019 to 2021). Receptor amplification or capture employed the immunoSEQ multiplex PCR assay. TCRdb provides this immuneACCESS table in a form limited to in-frame rearrangements. Some clones are lacking; in checked studies, under half of them reflect an unresolved V gene, and why the rest are absent is not known. This sample gives 200,000 to 250,000 clones in total; 82% of them show up just once. In total, the top ten clones hold 3.6% of the sample. Sequences were obtained from peripheral blood. The receptors here all came from a woman of 80 years or more with acute or convalescent COVID-19.

This rearrangement joins TRBV7-2 to TRBJ2-3; D not certain. CDR3 length equals 15 residues. Germline CDR1 reads SGHTA; CDR2 reads FQGNSA. Trimming shortened V by 7 bases and J by 0 bases, and 14 bases separated the two germline ends. Written as DNA, the CDR3 is TGTGCCAGCACCCCGTTAACGAGAAGCACAGATACGCAGTATTTT. Translation gives CASTPLTRSTDTQYF.

V is TRBV24-1 and J is TRBJ2-1, with TRBD2 as a possible D gene (5 bases). CDR1 is KGHDR, CDR2 SFDVKD, per germline. This CDR3 region has 15 residues. The V end lost 4 bases, the J end lost 4 bases, and 13 bases lay between the germline ends. CDR3 loop: CATSDRWERYNEQFF. The DNA for the CDR3 is TGTGCCACCAGTGACAGGTGGGAGAGGTACAATGAGCAGTTCTTC.

This sequence joins TRBV12-3 or TRBV12-4 and TRBJ1-4; D gene ambiguous. V was trimmed by 6 bases and J by 7 bases, leaving 9 bases between them. This CDR3 is built from 12 residues. The CDR3, as DNA: TGTGCCAGCAGCCTAGGAGGTGAAAAACTGTTTTTT. This encodes CASSLGGEKLFF.